The clone carrying this T cell receptor beta chain was counted between two and nine times. Its antigen is unidentified. V lost 3 bases and J lost 8, with 11 bases in between. The CDR3 totals 13 residues. From germline, CDR1 is MDHEN and CDR2 SYDVKM. The data originate from a study of beta chain features in type 1 diabetes. Study in general: There were 107,917,701 sorted cells examined across all samples.

All of the isolated RNA was reverse transcribed, so expressed TCRB transcripts were sequenced. Method: immunoSEQ multiplex PCR; TCRdb's copy keeps in-frame clones and lacks some. This sample has approximately 150,000 clones, with about an eighth found just once. Study findings and constraints: The study found moderately but significantly shorter TCRB CDR3s in all four CD4+ subsets of Type 1 diabetes patients. At VDJ recombination sites, type 1 diabetes patients had fewer insertions and more deleted nucleotides. Naive, central memory and Treg TCRB repertoires seemed to resemble each other more closely in patients than they did in healthy donors. cDNA-based sequencing might over-represent cells highly expressing TCR.

Sequencing was done on a sample of central memory CD4+ T cells from blood. The rearrangement uses TRBV28 and TRBJ2-1; no clear D gene. The clonotype comes from a man younger than 35 with type 1 diabetes. The CDR3 reads CASSFPSLDEQFF. In DNA, the CDR3 is TGTGCCAGCAGTTTTCCCAGCCTCGATGAGCAGTTCTTC.